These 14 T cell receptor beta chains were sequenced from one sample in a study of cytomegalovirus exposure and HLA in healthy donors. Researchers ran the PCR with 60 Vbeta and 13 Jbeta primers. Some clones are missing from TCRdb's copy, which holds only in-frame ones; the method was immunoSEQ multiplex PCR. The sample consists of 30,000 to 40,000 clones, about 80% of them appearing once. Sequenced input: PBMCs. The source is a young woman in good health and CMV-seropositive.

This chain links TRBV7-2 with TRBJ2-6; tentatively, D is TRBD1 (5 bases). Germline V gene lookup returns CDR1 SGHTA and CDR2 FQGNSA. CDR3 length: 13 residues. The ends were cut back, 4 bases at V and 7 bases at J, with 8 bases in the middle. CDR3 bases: TGTGCCAGCAGCTCTCGGACAGCCAACGTCCTGACTTTC. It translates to CASSSRTANVLTF.

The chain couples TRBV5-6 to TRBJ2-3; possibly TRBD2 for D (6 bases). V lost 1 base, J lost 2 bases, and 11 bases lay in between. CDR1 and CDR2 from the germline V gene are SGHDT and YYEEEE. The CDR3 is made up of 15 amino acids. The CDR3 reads CASSLTGVSTDTQYF. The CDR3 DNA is TGTGCCAGCAGCTTGACGGGGGTGTCCACAGATACGCAGTATTTT.

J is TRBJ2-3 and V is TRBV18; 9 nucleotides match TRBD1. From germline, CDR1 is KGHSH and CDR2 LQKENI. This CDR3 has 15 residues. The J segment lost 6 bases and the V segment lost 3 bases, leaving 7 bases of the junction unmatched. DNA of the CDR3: TGTGCCAGCTCACCGGGACAGGGTGTTTACGATACGCAGTATTTT. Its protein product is CASSPGQGVYDTQYF.

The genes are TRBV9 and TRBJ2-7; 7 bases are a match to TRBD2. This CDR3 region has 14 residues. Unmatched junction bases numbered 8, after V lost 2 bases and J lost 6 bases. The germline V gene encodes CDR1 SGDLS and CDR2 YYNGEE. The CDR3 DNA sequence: TGTGCCAGCAGCGTCAACGGACTAGAGGTCGAGCAGTACTTC. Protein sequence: CASSVNGLEVEQYF.

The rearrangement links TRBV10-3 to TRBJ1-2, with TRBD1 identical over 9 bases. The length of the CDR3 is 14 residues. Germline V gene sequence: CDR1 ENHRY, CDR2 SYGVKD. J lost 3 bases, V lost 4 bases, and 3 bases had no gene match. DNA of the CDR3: TGTGCCATCAGTGCTCGGACAGGGGACTATGGCTACACCTTC. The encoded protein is CAISARTGDYGYTF.

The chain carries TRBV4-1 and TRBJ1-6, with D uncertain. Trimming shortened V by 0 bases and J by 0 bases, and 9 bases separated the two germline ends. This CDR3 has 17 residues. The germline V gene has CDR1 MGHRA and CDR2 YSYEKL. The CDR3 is CASSQDPTSSYNSPLHF. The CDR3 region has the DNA TGCGCCAGCAGCCAAGATCCTACCTCCTCCTATAATTCACCCCTCCACTTT.

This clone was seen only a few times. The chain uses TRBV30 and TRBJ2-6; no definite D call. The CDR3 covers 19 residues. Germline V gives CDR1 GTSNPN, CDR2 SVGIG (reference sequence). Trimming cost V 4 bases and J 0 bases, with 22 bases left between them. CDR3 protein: CAWNQPLGPIHSGANVLTF. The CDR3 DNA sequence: TGTGCCTGGAATCAGCCTTTGGGCCCAATCCACTCTGGGGCCAACGTCCTGACTTTC.

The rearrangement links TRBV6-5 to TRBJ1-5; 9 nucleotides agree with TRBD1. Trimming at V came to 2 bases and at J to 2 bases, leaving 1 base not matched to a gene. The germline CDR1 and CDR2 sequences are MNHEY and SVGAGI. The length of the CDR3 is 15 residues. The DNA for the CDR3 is TGTGCCAGCAGTTACCGGACAGGGGGCAATCAGCCCCAGCATTTT. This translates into CASSYRTGGNQPQHF.

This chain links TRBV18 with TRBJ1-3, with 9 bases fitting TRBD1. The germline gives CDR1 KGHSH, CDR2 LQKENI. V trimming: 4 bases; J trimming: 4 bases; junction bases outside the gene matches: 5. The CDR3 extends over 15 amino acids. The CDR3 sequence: CASSQQGAPGNTIYF. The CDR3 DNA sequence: TGTGCCAGCTCACAACAGGGGGCGCCAGGAAACACCATATATTTT.

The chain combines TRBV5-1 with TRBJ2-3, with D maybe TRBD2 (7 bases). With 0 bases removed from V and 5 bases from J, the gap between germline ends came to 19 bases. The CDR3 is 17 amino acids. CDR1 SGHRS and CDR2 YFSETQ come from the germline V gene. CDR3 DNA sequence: TGCGCCAGCAGCTTGGACTTGGGGGGGGCCGGGGTAGATACGCAGTATTTT. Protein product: CASSLDLGGAGVDTQYF.

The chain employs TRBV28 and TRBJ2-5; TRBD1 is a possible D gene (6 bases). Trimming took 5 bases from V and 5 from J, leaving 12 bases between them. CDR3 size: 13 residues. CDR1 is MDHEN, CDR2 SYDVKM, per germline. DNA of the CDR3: TGTGCCAGCAGTCCCACAGGGCGGGAGACCCAGTACTTC. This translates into CASSPTGRETQYF. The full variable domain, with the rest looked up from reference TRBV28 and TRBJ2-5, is DVKVTQSSRYLVKRTGEKVFLECVQDMDHENMFWYRQDPGLGLRLIYFSYDVKMKEKGDIPEGYSVSREKKERFSLILESASTNQTSMYLCASSPTGRETQYFGPGTRLLVL.

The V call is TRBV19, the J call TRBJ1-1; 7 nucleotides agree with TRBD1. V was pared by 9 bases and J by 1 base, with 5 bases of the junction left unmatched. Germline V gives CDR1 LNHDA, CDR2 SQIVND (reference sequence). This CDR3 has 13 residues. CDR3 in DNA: TGTGCCAGCACACAGGGGCCGAACACTGAAGCTTTCTTT. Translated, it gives CASTQGPNTEAFF.

CDR3 protein: CASSMGRQGTYEQYF. In nucleotides, the CDR3 is TGTGCCAGTAGTATGGGAAGACAGGGAACCTACGAGCAGTACTTC. The chain has TRBV19 and TRBJ2-7; 7 bases fit TRBD1. Germline-derived CDR1 and CDR2 are LNHDA and SQIVND (reference sequence). V shed 3 bases, J shed 2 bases, and the junction held 7 bases outside the gene matches. The CDR3 consists of 15 residues.

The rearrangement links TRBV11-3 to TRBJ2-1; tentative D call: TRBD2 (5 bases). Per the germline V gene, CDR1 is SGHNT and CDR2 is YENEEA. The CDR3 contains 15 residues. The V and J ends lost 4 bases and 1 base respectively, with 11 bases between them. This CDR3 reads CASSSPSRSYNEQFF. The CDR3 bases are TGTGCCAGCAGCTCCCCTAGCAGATCCTACAATGAGCAGTTCTTC. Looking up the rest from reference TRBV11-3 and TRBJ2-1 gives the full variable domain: EAGVVQSPRYKIIEKKQPVAFWCNPISGHNTLYWYLQNLGQGPELLIRYENEEAVDDSQLPKDRFSAERLKGVDSTLKIQPAELGDSAVYLCASSSPSRSYNEQFFGPGTRLTVL.